Described below is a single T cell receptor beta chain sequence and its context. The antigen remains undetermined. This sample is part of a study of cytomegalovirus exposure and HLA in healthy donors. General study findings and limits: An assumption of roughly uniform sequencing depth across donors underlay the presence/absence analyses.

The germline V gene encodes CDR1 SGHRS and CDR2 YFSETQ. V lost 4 bases and J 8 bases, leaving 12 bases between the germline ends. The length of the CDR3 is 12 residues. The PCR ran on 60 Vbeta and 13 Jbeta primers. TCRdb's table, derived via immunoSEQ multiplex PCR, lists solely in-frame clones and lacks some. The specimen's table records approximately 80,000 clones. The gene calls are TRBV5-1 and TRBJ1-2; a possible D gene is TRBD1 (6 bases). This clonotype originated in a young woman in good health and CMV-seronegative. The sample comprised PBMCs. The CDR3 spells CASSLDRIGYTF. CDR3 in DNA: TGCGCCAGCAGCCTCGACAGGATAGGCTACACCTTC.